The sequence of this T cell receptor beta chain was determined in a study of T-cell memory formation after mild COVID-19. Study-level background: TCR clusters mostly belonged to single donors.

Whole-study results and caveats: Proof of SARS-CoV-2 specificity was absent for the second-wave clones that crested on day 37.

This clonotype was seen a handful of times. Its antigen is still unknown. TCRdb called the 5' RACE reads again in MiXCR, with one record for every CDR3 protein. The sample lists roughly 370,000 distinct CDR3 sequences; roughly 15% were seen once. Per the germline V gene, CDR1 is SGHRS and CDR2 is YFSETQ. Trimming took off 4 bases at V and 3 bases at J, with 8 bases between the two ends. The CDR3 extends over 13 amino acids. J is TRBJ2-1 and V is TRBV5-1; D gene uncertain. Specimen: PBMCs or a T cell subset sorted from them (not recorded which). The receptor was derived from a man younger than 35 who had mild COVID-19 (a few samples of this study predate the infection). Cell type and time point are not known. For the CDR3, the DNA is TGCGCCAGCAGCGAGGACGTCTACAATGAGCAGTTCTTC. Amino acid sequence: CASSEDVYNEQFF.